This TCR beta chain was profiled in a study of shared clonotypes between healthy human individuals. On this clone itself: No antigen is known for it.

The table came from immunoSEQ multiplex PCR; TCRdb's copy has only in-frame clones and leaves some out. The table includes around 700,000 clones, about 92% detected once. Overall study findings and caveats: Approximately 5% of naive CD4 clonotypes were shared across four donors.

Naive CD8 cells lacked CD45RO, underwent positive selection for CCR7 and left out terminally differentiated effector memory CD45RA+ cells. The donor population consisted of healthy HIV-negative adults with no recent acute infections or vaccinations. This CDR3 spans 11 amino acids. The germline V gene encodes CDR1 MGHDK and CDR2 SYGVNS. With 5 bases removed from V and 3 bases from J, the gap between germline ends came to 5 bases. The specimen was naive CD8+ T cells sorted from blood. The source of this sequence is a man aged 30 to 39 in good health. The V gene is TRBV25-1, the J gene TRBJ2-7; D is undetermined. The CDR3: CASSTVYEQYF. As DNA, the CDR3 is TGTGCCAGCAGTACGGTCTACGAGCAGTACTTC.